Given below is one TCR beta chain in context. Antigen: not known. This record comes from a study of CD4 T cells in relation to SARS-CoV-2 and coronaviruses. Overall study context: No peptide or an HIV-1 Nef peptide pool served as negative control.

Only in-frame clones appear in the TCRdb table, and some are missing; sequencing was by immunoSEQ multiplex PCR. The sample consists of around 15,000 clones, about 82% of them appearing once. V was shortened by 6 bases and J by 6 bases, with 18 bases between the two germline ends. The CDR3 totals 14 residues. Germline CDR1 and CDR2: LNHDA and SQIVND (reference sequence). CD4+ T cells from unexposed donors were obtained before the COVID-19 pandemic (2011-2018). The cells were cultured for about 10 days before CD4+ T cells were isolated. The chain couples TRBV19 to TRBJ2-7; D is tentatively TRBD1 or TRBD2 (5 bases each). What was sequenced was CD4+ T cells from PBMCs, cultured in vitro. The receptor was derived from a human donor in good health. The CDR3 region is CASRDTTRVGEQYF. DNA for the CDR3: TGTGCCAGTAGGGACACGACGCGGGTAGGCGAGCAGTACTTC.